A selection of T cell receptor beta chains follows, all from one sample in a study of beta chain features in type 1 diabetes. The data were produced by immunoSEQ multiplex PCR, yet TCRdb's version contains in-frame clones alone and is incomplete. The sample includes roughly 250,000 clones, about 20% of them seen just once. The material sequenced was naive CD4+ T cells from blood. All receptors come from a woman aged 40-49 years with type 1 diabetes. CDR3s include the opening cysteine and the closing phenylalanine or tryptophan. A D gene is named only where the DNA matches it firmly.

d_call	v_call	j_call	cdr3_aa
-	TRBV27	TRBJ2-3	CASSSLDTQYF
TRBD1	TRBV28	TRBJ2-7	CASSPPGTGNYEQYF
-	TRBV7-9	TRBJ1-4	CASSKKGLGEKLFF
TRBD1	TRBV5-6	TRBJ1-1	CASSGDSMNTEAFF
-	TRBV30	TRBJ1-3	CAWSVWRGASRGNTIYF
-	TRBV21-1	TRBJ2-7	CASSKRLREGPHEQYF
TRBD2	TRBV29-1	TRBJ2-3	CSQRDSADTQYF
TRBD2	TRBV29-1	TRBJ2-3	CSVPGGREARDTQYF
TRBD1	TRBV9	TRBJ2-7	CASSGRTGLPYEQYF
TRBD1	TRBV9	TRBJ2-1	CASSVSGTGEYEQFF
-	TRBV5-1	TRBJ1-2	CASSLAGEGDYGYTF
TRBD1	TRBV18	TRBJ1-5	CASSPRSGGNQPQHF
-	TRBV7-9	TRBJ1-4	CASSLGLNEKLFF
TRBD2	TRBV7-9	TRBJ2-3	CASSLSAGGQVGDTQYF
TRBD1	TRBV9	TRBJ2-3	CASSIRDRGDTQYF
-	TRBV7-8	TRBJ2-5	CASSLVPAPEETQYF
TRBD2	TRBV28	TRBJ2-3	CASSLAGEGTDTQYF
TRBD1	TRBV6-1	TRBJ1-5	CASSEGGQGPPIEPQHF
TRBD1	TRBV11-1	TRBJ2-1	CASSLMYGTGAYNEQFF
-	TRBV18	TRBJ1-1	CASSPKSRVLVNTEAFF
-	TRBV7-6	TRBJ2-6	CASSFRTGSGANVLTF
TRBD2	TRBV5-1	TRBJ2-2	CASRTGLAGGTGELFF
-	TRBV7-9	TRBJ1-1	CASSLGGLNTEAFF